A single sample gave rise to the 11 T cell receptor beta chains below, sequenced in a study of blood T cell repertoires in COVID-19. Data came from immunoSEQ multiplex PCR; TCRdb stores just in-frame clones and leaves some out. The sample lists over 350,000 clones, 70% to 90% occurring once. Sequencing was performed on PBMCs or T cells enriched from blood (not recorded which). The origin of the receptors is a woman between 18 and 29 years old with acute COVID-19.

This chain links TRBV15 with TRBJ1-1; no definite D call. Trimming removed 7 bases at V and 0 bases at J, with 9 bases between. The length of the CDR3 is 13 residues. Germline V gives CDR1 LNHNV, CDR2 YYDKDF (reference sequence). CDR3 amino acids: CATNSQMNTEAFF. The DNA for the CDR3 is TGTGCCACCAACAGCCAGATGAACACTGAAGCTTTCTTT.

There are a few counts of this clone. The V gene is TRBV7-2, the J gene TRBJ2-7; 11 nucleotides match TRBD2. Germline V gives CDR1 SGHTA, CDR2 FQGNSA. The CDR3 has 16 amino acids. V lost 5 bases to trimming and J lost 2 bases; unmatched junction nucleotides: 8. CDR3 amino acids: CASSPALAGGPYEQYF. In nucleotides, the CDR3 is TGTGCCAGCAGCCCAGCCTTAGCGGGAGGGCCCTACGAGCAGTACTTC. The entire variable domain, with the rest obtained from reference TRBV7-2 and TRBJ2-7, is as follows: GAGVSQSPSNKVTEKGKDVELRCDPISGHTALYWYRQSLGQGLEFLIYFQGNSAPDKSGLPSDRFSAERTGGSVSTLTIQRTQQEDSAVYLCASSPALAGGPYEQYFGPGTRLTVT.

J is TRBJ1-2 and V is TRBV2; 7 bases are a match to TRBD1. Looked up from germline, CDR1 is SNHLY and CDR2 is FYNNEI. V was pared by 10 bases and J by 7 bases, with 9 bases of the junction left unmatched. There are 12 residues in the CDR3. The chain's CDR3 is CAIDDREVGYTF. The CDR3 nucleotides are TGTGCCATCGACGACAGGGAGGTTGGCTACACCTTC.

V and J are TRBV5-1 and TRBJ1-3, with 10 nucleotides matching TRBD1. V trimming: 4 bases; J trimming: 3 bases; junction bases outside the gene matches: 4. There are 15 residues in the CDR3. Germline-derived CDR1 and CDR2 are SGHRS and YFSETQ. The CDR3 sequence: CASSPGTGVGNTIYF. CDR3 bases: TGCGCCAGCAGCCCTGGGACAGGGGTTGGAAACACCATATATTTT.

This clone was recorded a few times. The chain couples TRBV7-9 to TRBJ1-2; 9 bases map to TRBD1. CDR3 size: 14 residues. J gave up 6 bases and V 4 bases, and 6 bases lay outside the gene matches. The V gene's germline CDR1 is SEHNR and CDR2 FQNEAQ (reference sequence). The CDR3, as DNA: TGTGCCAGCAGCTCCCACAGGGGGCTGGATGGCTACACCTTC. Its protein is CASSSHRGLDGYTF.

V and J are TRBV10-1 and TRBJ2-1, with D uncertain. Germline loops: CDR1 WNHNN, CDR2 SYGVQD (reference sequence). The V end was cut by 0 bases, the J end by 6 bases, with 12 bases between. The CDR3 is 15 amino acids. CDR3: CASSESVGRFNEQFF. In DNA form, the CDR3 reads TGCGCCAGCAGTGAGTCGGTCGGCAGGTTCAATGAGCAGTTCTTC.

This sequence joins TRBV9 and TRBJ1-6; D is perhaps TRBD1 (5 bases). Trimming cost V 3 bases and J 7 bases, with 17 bases left between them. CDR3 size: 16 residues. Per germline, CDR1 SGDLS and CDR2 YYNGEE. CDR3 amino acids: CASSEGRAGRNSPLHF. Written as DNA, the CDR3 is TGTGCCAGCAGCGAGGGGAGAGCAGGGAGGAATTCACCCCTCCACTTT.

This clone was seen a single time. J is TRBJ1-1 and V is TRBV7-9; no clear D gene. The ends were cut back, 7 bases at V and 5 bases at J, with 14 bases in the middle. Germline CDR1 SEHNR, CDR2 FQNEAQ (reference sequence). There are 13 residues in the CDR3. CDR3 bases: TGTGCCAGCACCCTGACCTCGACAACTGAAGCTTTCTTT. Translated: CASTLTSTTEAFF.

The chain combines TRBV12-5 with TRBJ1-1, with D tentatively TRBD1 (5 bases). The ends were cut back, 7 bases at V and 1 base at J, with 10 bases in the middle. The CDR3 contains 13 residues. Per the germline V gene, CDR1 is LGHNT and CDR2 is FRNRAP. The CDR3 protein is CASVKGQNTEAFF. The CDR3 region has the DNA TGTGCTAGTGTTAAGGGGCAGAACACTGAAGCTTTCTTT.

This CDR3 is CASSRGQGTSYEQYF. The CDR3 DNA follows: TGTGCCAGCAGCAGAGGACAGGGGACATCTTACGAGCAGTACTTC. The V gene is TRBV11-2, the J gene TRBJ2-7; 9 bases fit TRBD1. This CDR3 region has 15 residues. CDR1 SGHAT and CDR2 FQNNGV come from the germline V gene. J lost 4 bases, V lost 5 bases, and 9 bases had no gene match.

This chain joins TRBV7-3 and TRBJ2-1, with TRBD1 matching 8 bases. The CDR3 spans 16 residues. Germline lookup yields CDR1 SGHTA and CDR2 FQGTGA. V shed 5 bases and J 2 bases; nucleotides not matched to a gene: 8. The CDR3 here is CASSKTGGDTYNEQFF. DNA for the CDR3: TGTGCCAGCAGCAAAACAGGGGGTGATACCTACAATGAGCAGTTCTTC.